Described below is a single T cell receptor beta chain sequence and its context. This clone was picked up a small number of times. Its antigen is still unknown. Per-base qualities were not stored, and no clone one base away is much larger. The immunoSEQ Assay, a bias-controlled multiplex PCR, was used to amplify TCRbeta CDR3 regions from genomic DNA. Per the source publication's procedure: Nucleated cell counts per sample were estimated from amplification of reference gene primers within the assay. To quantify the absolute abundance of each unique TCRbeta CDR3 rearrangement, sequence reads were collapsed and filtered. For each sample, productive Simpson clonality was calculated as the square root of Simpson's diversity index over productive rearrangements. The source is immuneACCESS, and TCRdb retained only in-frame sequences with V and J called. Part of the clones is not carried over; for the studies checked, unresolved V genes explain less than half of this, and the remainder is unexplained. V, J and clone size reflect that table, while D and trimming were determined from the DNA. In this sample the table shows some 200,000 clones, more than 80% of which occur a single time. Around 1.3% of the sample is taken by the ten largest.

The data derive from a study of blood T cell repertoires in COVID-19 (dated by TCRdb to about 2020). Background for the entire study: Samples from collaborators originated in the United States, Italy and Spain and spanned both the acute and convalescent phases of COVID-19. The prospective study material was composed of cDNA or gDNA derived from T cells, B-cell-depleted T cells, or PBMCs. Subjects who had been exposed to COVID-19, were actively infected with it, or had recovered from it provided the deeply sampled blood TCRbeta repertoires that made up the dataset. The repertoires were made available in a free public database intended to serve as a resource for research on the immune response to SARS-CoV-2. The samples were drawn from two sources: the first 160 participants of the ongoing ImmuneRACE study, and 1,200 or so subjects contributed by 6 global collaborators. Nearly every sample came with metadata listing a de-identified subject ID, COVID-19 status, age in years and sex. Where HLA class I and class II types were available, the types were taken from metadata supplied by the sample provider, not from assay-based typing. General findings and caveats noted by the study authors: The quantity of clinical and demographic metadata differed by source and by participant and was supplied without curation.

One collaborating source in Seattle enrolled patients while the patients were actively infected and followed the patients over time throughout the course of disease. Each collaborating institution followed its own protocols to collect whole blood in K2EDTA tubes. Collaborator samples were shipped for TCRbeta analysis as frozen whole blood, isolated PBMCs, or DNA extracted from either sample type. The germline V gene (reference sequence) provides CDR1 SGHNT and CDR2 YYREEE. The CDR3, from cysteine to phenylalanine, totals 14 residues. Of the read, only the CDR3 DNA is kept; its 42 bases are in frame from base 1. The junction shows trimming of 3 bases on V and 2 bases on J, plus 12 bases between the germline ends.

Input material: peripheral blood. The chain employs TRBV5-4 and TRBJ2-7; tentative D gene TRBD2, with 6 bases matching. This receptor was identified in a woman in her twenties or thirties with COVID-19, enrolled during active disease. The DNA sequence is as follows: TGTGCCAGCAGCTGGGAGGATCGCCCCTACGAGCAGTACTTC. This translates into CASSWEDRPYEQYF.